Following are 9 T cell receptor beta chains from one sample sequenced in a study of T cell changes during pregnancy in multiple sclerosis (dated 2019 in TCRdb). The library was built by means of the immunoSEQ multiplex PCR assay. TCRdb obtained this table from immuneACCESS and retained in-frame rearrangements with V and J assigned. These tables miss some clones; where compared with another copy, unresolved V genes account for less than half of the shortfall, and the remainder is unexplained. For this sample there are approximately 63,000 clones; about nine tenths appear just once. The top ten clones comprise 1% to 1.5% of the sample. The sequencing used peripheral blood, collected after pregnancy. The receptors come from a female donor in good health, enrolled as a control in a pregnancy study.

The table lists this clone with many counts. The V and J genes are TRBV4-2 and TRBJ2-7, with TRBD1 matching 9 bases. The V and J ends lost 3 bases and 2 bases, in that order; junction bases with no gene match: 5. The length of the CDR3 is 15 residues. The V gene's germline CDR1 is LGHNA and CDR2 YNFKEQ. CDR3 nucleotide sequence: TGTGCCAGCAGCCAGGACAGGGGCTCTACCTACGAGCAGTACTTC. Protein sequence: CASSQDRGSTYEQYF.

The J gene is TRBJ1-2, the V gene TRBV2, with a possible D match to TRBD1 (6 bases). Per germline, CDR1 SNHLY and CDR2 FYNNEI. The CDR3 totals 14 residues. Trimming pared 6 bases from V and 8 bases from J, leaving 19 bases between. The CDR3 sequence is CASSELLGGVGYTF. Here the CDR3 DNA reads TGTGCCAGCAGCGAGCTATTAGGGGGGGTAGGCTACACCTTC. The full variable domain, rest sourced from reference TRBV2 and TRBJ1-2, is EPEVTQTPSHQVTQMGQEVILRCVPISNHLYFYWYRQILGQKVEFLVSFYNNEISEKSEIFDDQFSVERPDGSNFTLKIRSTKLEDSAMYFCASSELLGGVGYTFGSGTRLTVV.

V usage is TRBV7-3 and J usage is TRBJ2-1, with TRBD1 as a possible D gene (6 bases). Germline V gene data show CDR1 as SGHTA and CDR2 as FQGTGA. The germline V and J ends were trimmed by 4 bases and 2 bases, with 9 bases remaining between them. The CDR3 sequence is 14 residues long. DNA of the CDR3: TGTGCCAGCAGCTCAGGGGTTGCCTACAATGAGCAGTTCTTC. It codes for CASSSGVAYNEQFF.

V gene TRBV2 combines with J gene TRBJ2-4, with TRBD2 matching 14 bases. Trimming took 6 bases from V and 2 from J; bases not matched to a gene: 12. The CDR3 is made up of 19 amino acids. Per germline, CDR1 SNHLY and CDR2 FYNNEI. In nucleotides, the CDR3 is TGTGCCAGCAGGGACCCGACTAGCGGGGGGGCGACGTCCAAAAACATTCAGTACTTC. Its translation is CASRDPTSGGATSKNIQYF.

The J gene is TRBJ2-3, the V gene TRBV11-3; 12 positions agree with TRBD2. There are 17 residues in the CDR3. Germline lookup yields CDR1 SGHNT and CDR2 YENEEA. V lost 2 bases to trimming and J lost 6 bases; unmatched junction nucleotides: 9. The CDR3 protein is CASSLRSLAGGRDTQYF. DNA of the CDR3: TGTGCCAGCAGCTTAAGATCACTAGCGGGGGGCCGTGATACGCAGTATTTT. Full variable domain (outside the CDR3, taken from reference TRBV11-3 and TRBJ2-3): EAGVVQSPRYKIIEKKQPVAFWCNPISGHNTLYWYLQNLGQGPELLIRYENEEAVDDSQLPKDRFSAERLKGVDSTLKIQPAELGDSAVYLCASSLRSLAGGRDTQYFGPGTRLTVL.

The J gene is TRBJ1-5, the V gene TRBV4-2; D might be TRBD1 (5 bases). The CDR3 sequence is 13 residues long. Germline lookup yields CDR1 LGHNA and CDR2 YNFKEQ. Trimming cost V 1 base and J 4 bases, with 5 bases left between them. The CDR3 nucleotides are TGTGCCAGCAGCCAAGGACAGAATCAGCCCCAGCATTTT. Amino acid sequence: CASSQGQNQPQHF.

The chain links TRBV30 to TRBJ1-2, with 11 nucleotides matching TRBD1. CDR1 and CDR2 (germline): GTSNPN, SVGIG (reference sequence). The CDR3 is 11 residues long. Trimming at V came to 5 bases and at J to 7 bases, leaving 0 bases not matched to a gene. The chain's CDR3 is CAWGTGGGYTF. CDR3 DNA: TGTGCCTGGGGGACAGGGGGTGGCTACACCTTC. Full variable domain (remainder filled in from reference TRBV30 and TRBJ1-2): SQTIHQWPATLVQPVGSPLSLECTVEGTSNPNLYWYRQAAGRGLQLLFYSVGIGQISSEVPQNLSASRPQDRQFILSSKKLLLSDSGFYLCAWGTGGGYTFGSGTRLTVV.

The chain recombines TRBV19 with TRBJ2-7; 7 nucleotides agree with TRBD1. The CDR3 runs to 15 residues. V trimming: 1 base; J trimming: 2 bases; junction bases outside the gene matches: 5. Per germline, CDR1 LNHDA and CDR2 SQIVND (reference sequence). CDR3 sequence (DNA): TGTGCCAGTAGTATAGTTACAGGGGAAGCCTACGAGCAGTACTTC. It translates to CASSIVTGEAYEQYF.

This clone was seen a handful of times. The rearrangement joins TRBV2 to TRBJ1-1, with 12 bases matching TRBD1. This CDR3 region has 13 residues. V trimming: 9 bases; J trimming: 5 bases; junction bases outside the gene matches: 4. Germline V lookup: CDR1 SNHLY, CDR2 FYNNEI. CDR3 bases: TGTGCCAGGGGACAGGGGGCGCGAACTGAAGCTTTCTTT. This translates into CARGQGARTEAFF.